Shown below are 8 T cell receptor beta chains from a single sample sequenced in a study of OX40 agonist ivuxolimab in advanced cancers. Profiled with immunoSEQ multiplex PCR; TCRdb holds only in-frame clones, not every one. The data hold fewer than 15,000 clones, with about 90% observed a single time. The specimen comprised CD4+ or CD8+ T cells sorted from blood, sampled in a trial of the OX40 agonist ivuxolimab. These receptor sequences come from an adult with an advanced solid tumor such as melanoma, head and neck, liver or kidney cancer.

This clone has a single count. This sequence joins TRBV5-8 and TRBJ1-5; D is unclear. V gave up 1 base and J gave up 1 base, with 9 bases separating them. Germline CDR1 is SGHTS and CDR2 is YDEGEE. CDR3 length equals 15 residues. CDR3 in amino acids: CASSLYVGSNQPQHF. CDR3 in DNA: TGTGCCAGCAGCTTGTATGTCGGAAGCAATCAGCCCCAGCATTTT. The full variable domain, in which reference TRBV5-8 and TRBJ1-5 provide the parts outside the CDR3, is EAGVTQSPTHLIKTRGQQATLRCSPISGHTSVYWYQQALGLGLQFLLWYDEGEERNRGNFPPRFSGRQFPNYSSELNVNALELEDSALYLCASSLYVGSNQPQHFGDGTRLSIL.

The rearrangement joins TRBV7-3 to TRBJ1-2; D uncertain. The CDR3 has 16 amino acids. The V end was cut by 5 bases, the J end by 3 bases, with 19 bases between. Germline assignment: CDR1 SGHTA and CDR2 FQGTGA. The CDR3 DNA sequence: TGTGCCAGCAGCAGCCTCCGTACTCGCACCGACTATGGCTACACCTTC. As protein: CASSSLRTRTDYGYTF.

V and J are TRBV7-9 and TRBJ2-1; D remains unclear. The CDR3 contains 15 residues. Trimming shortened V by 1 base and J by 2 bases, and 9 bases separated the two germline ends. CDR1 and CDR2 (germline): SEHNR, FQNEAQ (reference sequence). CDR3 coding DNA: TGTGCCAGCAGCTTAGGATCCGGCCCCTACAATGAGCAGTTCTTC. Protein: CASSLGSGPYNEQFF.

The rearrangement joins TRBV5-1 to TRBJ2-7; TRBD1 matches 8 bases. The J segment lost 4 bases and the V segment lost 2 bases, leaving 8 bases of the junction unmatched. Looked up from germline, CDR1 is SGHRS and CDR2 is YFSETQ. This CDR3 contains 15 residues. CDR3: CASSLGQGASYEQYF. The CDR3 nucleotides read TGCGCCAGCAGCTTAGGGCAGGGGGCTTCTTACGAGCAGTACTTC.

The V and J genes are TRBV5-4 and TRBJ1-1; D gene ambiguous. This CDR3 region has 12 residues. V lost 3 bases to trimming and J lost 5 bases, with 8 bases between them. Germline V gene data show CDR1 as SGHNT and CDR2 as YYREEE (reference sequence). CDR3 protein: CASSSPSTEAFF. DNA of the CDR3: TGTGCCAGCAGCTCCCCGAGTACTGAAGCTTTCTTT.

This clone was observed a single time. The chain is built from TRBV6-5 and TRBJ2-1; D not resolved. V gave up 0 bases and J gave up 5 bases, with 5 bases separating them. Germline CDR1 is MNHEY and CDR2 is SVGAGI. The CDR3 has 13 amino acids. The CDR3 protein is CASSYSRNNEQFF. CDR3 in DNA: TGTGCCAGCAGTTACTCGAGGAACAATGAGCAGTTCTTC.

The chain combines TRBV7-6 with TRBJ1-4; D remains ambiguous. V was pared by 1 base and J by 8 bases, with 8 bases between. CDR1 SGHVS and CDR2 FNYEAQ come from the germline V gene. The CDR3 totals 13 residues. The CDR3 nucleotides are TGTGCCAGCAGCTTAGGTTCGGGGGAAAAACTGTTTTTT. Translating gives CASSLGSGEKLFF.

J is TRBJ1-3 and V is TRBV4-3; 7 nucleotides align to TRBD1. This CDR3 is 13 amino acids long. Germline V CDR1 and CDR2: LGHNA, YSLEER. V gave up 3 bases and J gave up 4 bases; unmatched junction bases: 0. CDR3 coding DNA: TGCGCCAGCAGCCAGGGACAGGGAAACACCATATATTTT. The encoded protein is CASSQGQGNTIYF.